The T cell receptor beta chain described here comes from a study of CXCR3-negative and CXCR3-positive naive CD8 T cells. The study's findings and limits: The TRB CDR3s that CXCR3-positive naive cells carried were more hydrophobic than those of CXCR3-negative naive cells. Researchers reported similar TRBV-TRBJ usage in naive CXCR3-negative and CXCR3-positive cells, though memory differed.

All TRB cDNA libraries came from 5' RACE performed with UMI labels. TCRdb reprocessed the 5' RACE reads, with one entry per CDR3 protein and no DNA. The data include around 130,000 distinct CDR3 sequences; the top ten clones carry about 0.62%. This CDR3 contains 19 residues. Note on this clonotype: Its cognate antigen is unknown.

The chain is built from TRBV21-1 and TRBJ1-2; lacking DNA, the TRBD1 call made by TCRdb goes unchecked. TRBV21-1 has pseudogene status. The receptor was isolated from a human donor in good health. Some clones in this sample may be carry-over from other donors' samples. Input material: naive CXCR3+ CD8+ T cells from blood. The subset here: CD45RO-CCR7+CD27+CD95- naive CD8+ T cells expressing CXCR3 (TNR3+). CDR3: CASSKVLEPGTGEGYGYTF.